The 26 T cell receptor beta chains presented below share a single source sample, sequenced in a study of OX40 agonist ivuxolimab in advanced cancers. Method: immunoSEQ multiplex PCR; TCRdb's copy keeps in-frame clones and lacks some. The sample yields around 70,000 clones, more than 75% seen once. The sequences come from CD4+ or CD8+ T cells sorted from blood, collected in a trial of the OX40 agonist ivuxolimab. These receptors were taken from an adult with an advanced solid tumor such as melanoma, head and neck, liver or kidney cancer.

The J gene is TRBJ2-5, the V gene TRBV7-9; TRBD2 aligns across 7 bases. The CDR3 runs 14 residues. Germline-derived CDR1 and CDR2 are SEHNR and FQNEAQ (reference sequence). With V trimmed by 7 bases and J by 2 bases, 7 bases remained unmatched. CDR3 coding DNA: TGTGCCAGCACCCTGGGGGGGAGTCAAGAGACCCAGTACTTC. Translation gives CASTLGGSQETQYF.

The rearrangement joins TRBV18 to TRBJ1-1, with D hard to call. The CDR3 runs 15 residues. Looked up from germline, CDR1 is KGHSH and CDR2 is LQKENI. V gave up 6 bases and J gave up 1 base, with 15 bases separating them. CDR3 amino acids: CASSPPGLSNTEAFF. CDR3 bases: TGTGCCAGCTCCCCCCCCGGACTTTCGAACACTGAAGCTTTCTTT.

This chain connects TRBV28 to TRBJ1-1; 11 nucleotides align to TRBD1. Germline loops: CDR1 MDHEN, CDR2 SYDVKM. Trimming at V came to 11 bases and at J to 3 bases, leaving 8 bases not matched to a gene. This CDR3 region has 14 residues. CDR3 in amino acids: CALEDRGRDTEAFF. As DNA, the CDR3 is TGTGCCCTCGAGGACAGGGGGCGGGACACTGAAGCTTTCTTT.

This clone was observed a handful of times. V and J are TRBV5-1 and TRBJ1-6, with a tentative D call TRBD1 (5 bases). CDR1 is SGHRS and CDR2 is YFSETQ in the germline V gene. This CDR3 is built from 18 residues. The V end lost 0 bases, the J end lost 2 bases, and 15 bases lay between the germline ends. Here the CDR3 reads CASSLEGQGSTYNSPLHF. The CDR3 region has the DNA TGCGCCAGCAGCTTGGAAGGTCAGGGTAGTACCTATAATTCACCCCTCCACTTT.

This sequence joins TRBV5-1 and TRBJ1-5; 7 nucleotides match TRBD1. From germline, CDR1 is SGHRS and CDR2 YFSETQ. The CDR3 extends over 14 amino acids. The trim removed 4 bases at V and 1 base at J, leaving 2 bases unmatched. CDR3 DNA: TGCGCCAGCAGCCCGGGACAGAGCAATCAGCCCCAGCATTTT. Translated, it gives CASSPGQSNQPQHF.

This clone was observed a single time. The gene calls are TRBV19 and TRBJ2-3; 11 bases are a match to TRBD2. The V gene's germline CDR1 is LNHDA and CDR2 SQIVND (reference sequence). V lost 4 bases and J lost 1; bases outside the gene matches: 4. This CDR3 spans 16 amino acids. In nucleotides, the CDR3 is TGTGCCAGTAGTACATCGACTAGCGGGGGCACAGATACGCAGTATTTT. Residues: CASSTSTSGGTDTQYF.

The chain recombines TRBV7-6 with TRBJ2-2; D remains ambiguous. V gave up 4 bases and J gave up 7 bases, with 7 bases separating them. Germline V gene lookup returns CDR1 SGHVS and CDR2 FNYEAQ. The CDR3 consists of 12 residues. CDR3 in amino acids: CASSSDYGELFF. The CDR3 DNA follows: TGTGCCAGCAGCTCGGATTACGGGGAGCTGTTTTTT. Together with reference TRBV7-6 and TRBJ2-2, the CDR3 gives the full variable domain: GAGVSQSPRYKVTKRGQDVALRCDPISGHVSLYWYRQALGQGPEFLTYFNYEAQQDKSGLPNDRFSAERPEGSISTLTIQRTEQRDSAMYRCASSSDYGELFFGEGSRLTVL.

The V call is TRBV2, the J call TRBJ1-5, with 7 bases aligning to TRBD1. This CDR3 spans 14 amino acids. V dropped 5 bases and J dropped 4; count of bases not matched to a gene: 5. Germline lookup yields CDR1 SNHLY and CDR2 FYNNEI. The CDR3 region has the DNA TGTGCCAGCAGTATGACAGGGTCAAATCAGCCCCAGCATTTT. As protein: CASSMTGSNQPQHF. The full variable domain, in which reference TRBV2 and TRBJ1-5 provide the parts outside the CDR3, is EPEVTQTPSHQVTQMGQEVILRCVPISNHLYFYWYRQILGQKVEFLVSFYNNEISEKSEIFDDQFSVERPDGSNFTLKIRSTKLEDSAMYFCASSMTGSNQPQHFGDGTRLSIL.

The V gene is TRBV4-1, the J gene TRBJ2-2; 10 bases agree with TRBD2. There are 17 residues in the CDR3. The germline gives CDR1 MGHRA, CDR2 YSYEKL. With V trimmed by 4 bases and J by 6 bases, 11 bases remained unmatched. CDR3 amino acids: CASSLRPSGSDAGELFF. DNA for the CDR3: TGCGCCAGCAGCCTCCGGCCTAGCGGGAGTGACGCCGGGGAGCTGTTTTTT.

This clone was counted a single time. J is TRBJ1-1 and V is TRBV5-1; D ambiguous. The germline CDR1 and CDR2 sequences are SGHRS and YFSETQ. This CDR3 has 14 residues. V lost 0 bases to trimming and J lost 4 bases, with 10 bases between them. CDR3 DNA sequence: TGCGCCAGCAGCTTGGTAGCTGGACCCACTGAAGCTTTCTTT. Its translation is CASSLVAGPTEAFF.

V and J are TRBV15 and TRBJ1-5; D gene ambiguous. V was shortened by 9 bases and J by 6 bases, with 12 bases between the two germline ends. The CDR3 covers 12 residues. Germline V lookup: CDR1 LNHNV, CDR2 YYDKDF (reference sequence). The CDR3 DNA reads TGTGCCACAGGGAACGGATTTCAGCCCCAGCATTTT. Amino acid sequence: CATGNGFQPQHF.

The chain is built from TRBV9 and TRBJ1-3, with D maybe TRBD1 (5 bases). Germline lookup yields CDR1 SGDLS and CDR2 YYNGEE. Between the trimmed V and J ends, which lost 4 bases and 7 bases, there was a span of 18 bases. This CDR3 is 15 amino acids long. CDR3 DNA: TGTGCCAGCAGCCCGTCTCTGGGGGGGTTCAACACCATATATTTT. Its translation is CASSPSLGGFNTIYF.

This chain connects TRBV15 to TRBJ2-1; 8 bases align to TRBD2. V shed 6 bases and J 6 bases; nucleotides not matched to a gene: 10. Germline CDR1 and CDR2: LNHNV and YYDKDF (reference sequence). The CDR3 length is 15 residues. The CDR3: CATRIGGLGGNEQFF. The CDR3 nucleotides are TGTGCCACCAGAATCGGGGGACTAGGGGGCAATGAGCAGTTCTTC. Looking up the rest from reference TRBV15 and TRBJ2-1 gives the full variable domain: DAMVIQNPRYQVTQFGKPVTLSCSQTLNHNVMYWYQQKSSQAPKLLFHYYDKDFNNEADTPDNFQSRRPNTSFCFLDIRSPGLGDTAMYLCATRIGGLGGNEQFFGPGTRLTVL.

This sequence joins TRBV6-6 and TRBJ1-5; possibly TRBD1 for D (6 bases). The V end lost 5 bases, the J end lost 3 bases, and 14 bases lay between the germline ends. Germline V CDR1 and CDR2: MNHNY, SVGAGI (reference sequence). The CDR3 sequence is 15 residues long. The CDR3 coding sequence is TGTGCCAGCAGTGCGGCCGGGACACCCAATCAGCCCCAGCATTTT. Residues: CASSAAGTPNQPQHF.

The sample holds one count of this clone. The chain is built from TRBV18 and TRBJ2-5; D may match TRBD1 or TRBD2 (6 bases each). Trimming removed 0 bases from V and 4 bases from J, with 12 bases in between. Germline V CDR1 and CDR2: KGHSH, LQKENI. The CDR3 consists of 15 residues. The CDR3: CASSPPSSGAETQYF. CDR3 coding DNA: TGTGCCAGCTCACCACCGTCGTCGGGGGCAGAGACCCAGTACTTC.

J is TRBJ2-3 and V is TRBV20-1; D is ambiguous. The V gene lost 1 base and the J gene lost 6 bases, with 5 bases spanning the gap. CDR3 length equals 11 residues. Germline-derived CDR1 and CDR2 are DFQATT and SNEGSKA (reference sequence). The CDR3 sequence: CSARVGDTQYF. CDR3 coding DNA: TGCAGTGCTAGAGTAGGGGATACGCAGTATTTT.

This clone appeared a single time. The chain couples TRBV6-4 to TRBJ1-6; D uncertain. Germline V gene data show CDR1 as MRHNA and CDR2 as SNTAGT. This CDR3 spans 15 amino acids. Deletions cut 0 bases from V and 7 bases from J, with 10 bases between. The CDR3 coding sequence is TGTGCCAGCAGTGACTCGTTTGTGGGAAATTCACCCCTCCACTTT. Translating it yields CASSDSFVGNSPLHF.

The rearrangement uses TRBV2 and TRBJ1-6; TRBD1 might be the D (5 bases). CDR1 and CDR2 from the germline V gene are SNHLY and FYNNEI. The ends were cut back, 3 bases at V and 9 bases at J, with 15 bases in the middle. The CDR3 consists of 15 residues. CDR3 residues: CASSDLGGYGSPLHF. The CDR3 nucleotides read TGTGCCAGCAGTGATTTGGGGGGTTATGGTTCACCCCTCCACTTT.

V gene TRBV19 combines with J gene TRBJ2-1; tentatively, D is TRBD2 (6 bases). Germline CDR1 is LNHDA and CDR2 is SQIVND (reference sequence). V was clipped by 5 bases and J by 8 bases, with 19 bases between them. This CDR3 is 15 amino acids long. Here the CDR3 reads CASSRRSGSKDEQFF. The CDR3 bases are TGTGCCAGTAGTCGCAGGAGCGGGTCTAAGGATGAGCAGTTCTTC.

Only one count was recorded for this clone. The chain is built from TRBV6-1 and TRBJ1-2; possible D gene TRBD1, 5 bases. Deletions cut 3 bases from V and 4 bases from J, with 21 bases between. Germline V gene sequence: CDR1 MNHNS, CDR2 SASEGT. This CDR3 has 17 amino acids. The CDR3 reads CASSEDGQLPGFYGYTF. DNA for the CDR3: TGTGCCAGCAGTGAGGACGGACAACTGCCGGGGTTCTATGGCTACACCTTC.

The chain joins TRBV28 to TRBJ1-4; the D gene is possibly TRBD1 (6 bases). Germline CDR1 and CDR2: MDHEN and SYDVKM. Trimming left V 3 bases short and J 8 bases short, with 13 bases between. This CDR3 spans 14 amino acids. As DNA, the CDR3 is TGTGCCAGCAGTTTCGGGGGGGCGGCGGAAAAACTGTTTTTT. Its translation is CASSFGGAAEKLFF.

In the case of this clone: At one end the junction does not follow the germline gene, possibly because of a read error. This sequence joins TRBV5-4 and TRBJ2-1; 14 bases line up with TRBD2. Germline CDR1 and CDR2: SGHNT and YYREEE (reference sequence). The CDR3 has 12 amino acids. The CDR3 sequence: CASSGTSGSFVF. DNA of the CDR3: TGTGCCAGCAGCGGGACTAGCGGGAGTTTCGTCTTC.

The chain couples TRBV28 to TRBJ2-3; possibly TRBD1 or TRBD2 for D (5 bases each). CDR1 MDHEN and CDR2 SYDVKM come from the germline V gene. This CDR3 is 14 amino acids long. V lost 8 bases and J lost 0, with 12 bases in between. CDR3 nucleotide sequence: TGTGCCAGCCGGGGCCTATTTAGCACAGATACGCAGTATTTT. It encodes CASRGLFSTDTQYF.

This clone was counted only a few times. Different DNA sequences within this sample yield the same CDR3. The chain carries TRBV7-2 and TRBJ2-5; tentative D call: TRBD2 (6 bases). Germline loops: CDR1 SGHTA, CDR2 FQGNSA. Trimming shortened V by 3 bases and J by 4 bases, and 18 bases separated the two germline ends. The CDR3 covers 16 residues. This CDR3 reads CASSFLSGGRGETQYF. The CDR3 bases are TGTGCCAGCAGCTTTCTTTCTGGAGGGCGCGGAGAGACCCAGTACTTC.

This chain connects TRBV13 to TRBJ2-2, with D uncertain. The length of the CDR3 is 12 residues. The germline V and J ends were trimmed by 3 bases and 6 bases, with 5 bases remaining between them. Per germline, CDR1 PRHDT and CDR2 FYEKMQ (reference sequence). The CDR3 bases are TGTGCCAGCAGCTTTCAACCCGGGGAGCTGTTTTTT. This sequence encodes CASSFQPGELFF.

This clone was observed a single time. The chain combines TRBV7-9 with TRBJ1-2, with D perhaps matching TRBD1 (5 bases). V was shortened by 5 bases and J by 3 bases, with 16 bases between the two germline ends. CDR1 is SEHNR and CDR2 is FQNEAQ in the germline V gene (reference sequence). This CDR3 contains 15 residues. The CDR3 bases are TGTGCCAGCAGCCACGGGACCCCAGAACACTATGGCTACACCTTC. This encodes CASSHGTPEHYGYTF. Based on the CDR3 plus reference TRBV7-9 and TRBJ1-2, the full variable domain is DTGVSQNPRHKITKRGQNVTFRCDPISEHNRLYWYRQTLGQGPEFLTYFQNEAQLEKSRLLSDRFSAERPKGSFSTLEIQRTEQGDSAMYLCASSHGTPEHYGYTFGSGTRLTVV.